The next 17 T cell receptor beta chains were all read from a single sample in a study of control samples from healthy donors and cancer patients. The protocol was immunoSEQ multiplex PCR, while the TCRdb copy is restricted to in-frame clones and leaves out a portion. The sample lists some 120,000 clones; more than 70% were seen once. Specimen: blood. The receptors were sampled from a man aged 50 to 59 in good health.

CDR3 region: CASTGSRQTNQPQHF. The DNA of the CDR3 is TGTGCCAGCACGGGCTCCAGACAGACCAATCAGCCCCAGCATTTT. The chain employs TRBV2 and TRBJ1-5; a weak D match, TRBD1 (5 bases). Per germline, CDR1 SNHLY and CDR2 FYNNEI. Trimming left V 7 bases short and J 3 bases short, with 16 bases between. This CDR3 has 15 residues. Looking up the rest from reference TRBV2 and TRBJ1-5 gives the full variable domain: EPEVTQTPSHQVTQMGQEVILRCVPISNHLYFYWYRQILGQKVEFLVSFYNNEISEKSEIFDDQFSVERPDGSNFTLKIRSTKLEDSAMYFCASTGSRQTNQPQHFGDGTRLSIL.

The chain uses TRBV5-1 and TRBJ2-7; D gene ambiguous. Trimming cost V 2 bases and J 2 bases, with 8 bases left between them. CDR1 and CDR2 from the germline V gene are SGHRS and YFSETQ. There are 13 residues in the CDR3. DNA of the CDR3: TGCGCCAGCAGCTTTAAACGGGCCTACGAGCAGTACTTC. Residues: CASSFKRAYEQYF.

This chain uses TRBV5-1 with TRBJ2-2, with 11 nucleotides matching TRBD1. Trimming took 3 bases from V and 4 from J; bases not matched to a gene: 8. Germline loops: CDR1 SGHRS, CDR2 YFSETQ. This CDR3 region has 17 residues. Here the CDR3 DNA reads TGCGCCAGCAGCTCCCGCGGACAGGGGGCGGCCACCGGGGAGCTGTTTTTT. Its protein product is CASSSRGQGAATGELFF.

This chain connects TRBV6-1 to TRBJ1-3, with a possible D match to TRBD1 (6 bases). The CDR3 sequence is 14 residues long. Trimming took 1 base from V and 4 from J, leaving 8 bases between them. Germline V gene data show CDR1 as MNHNS and CDR2 as SASEGT. In DNA, the CDR3 is TGTGCCAGCAGTGAAGTACAGGGCGGAAACACCATATATTTT. It specifies CASSEVQGGNTIYF.

This clone was seen once. The rearrangement joins TRBV10-1 to TRBJ2-3, with no clear D. Germline V gives CDR1 WNHNN, CDR2 SYGVQD (reference sequence). The V end was cut by 7 bases, the J end by 6 bases, with 14 bases between. The CDR3 spans 13 residues. DNA for the CDR3: TGCGCCAGCACGGACGCCCCCGTGGATACGCAGTATTTT. Encoded protein: CASTDAPVDTQYF.

The V and J genes are TRBV10-2 and TRBJ2-7; TRBD1 is a possible D gene (6 bases). Germline V lookup: CDR1 WSHSY, CDR2 SAAADI. V lost 3 bases and J 6 bases, leaving 9 bases between the germline ends. The CDR3 sequence is 12 residues long. The CDR3 nucleotides are TGCGCCAGCAGTGACAGGGGCGGCGAGCAGTACTTC. Translation: CASSDRGGEQYF.

This sequence joins TRBV11-2 and TRBJ1-6; a weak D match, TRBD1 (5 bases). Germline CDR1 reads SGHAT; CDR2 reads FQNNGV. The V end lost 4 bases, the J end lost 7 bases, and 14 bases lay between the germline ends. The CDR3 totals 15 residues. The chain's CDR3 is CASSSSEGRNSPLHF. The CDR3 nucleotides read TGTGCCAGCAGCTCGTCCGAGGGGAGGAATTCACCCCTCCACTTT.

This clone was recorded only once. This chain links TRBV12-3 or TRBV12-4 with TRBJ2-1; TRBD1 matches 9 bases. The CDR3 covers 11 residues. The junction had 1 base not matched to a gene; V was cut back by 6 bases and J by 10 bases. The CDR3 sequence: CASRDRGEQFF. The CDR3 DNA is TGTGCCAGCAGGGACAGGGGAGAGCAGTTCTTC.

The rearrangement links TRBV7-8 to TRBJ1-2; weak D call: TRBD1 (6 bases). CDR1 and CDR2 from the germline V gene are SGHVS and FQNEAQ. The CDR3 is 17 residues long. Trimming took off 5 bases at V and 4 bases at J, with 23 bases between the two ends. In nucleotides, the CDR3 is TGTGCCAGCAGCCCCAGCTCTTATTACAGGGATCCCTATGGCTACACCTTC. It is translated as CASSPSSYYRDPYGYTF.

The chain has TRBV5-8 and TRBJ1-4, with D possibly matching TRBD1 (6 bases). The germline V gene has CDR1 SGHTS and CDR2 YDEGEE. The CDR3 is made up of 15 amino acids. The V gene lost 4 bases and the J gene lost 6 bases, with 16 bases spanning the gap. This CDR3 reads CASSHGQSFYEKLFF. The CDR3 DNA is TGTGCCAGCAGCCACGGACAGAGTTTTTATGAAAAACTGTTTTTT.

This chain connects TRBV3-1 (or the pseudogene TRBV3-2) to TRBJ1-2; 7 bases are a match to TRBD1. This CDR3 comprises 17 residues. The germline V gene has CDR1 LGHDT and CDR2 YNNKEL (reference sequence). J was trimmed by 5 bases and V by 5 bases; bases with no gene match: 17. The CDR3 DNA sequence: TGTGCCAGCAGCTCACAAGCGACAGGGACGTTCGATTATGGCTACACCTTC. Amino acids: CASSSQATGTFDYGYTF.

The DNA of the CDR3 is TGTGCCAGCAGTCCACAGGGACCCCACGAGCAGTACTTC. Translation gives CASSPQGPHEQYF. The chain recombines TRBV6-5 with TRBJ2-7, with a weak D call TRBD1 (6 bases). V was clipped by 5 bases and J by 5 bases, with 13 bases between them. Germline lookup yields CDR1 MNHEY and CDR2 SVGAGI. This CDR3 is built from 13 residues.

This chain joins TRBV12-3 or TRBV12-4 and TRBJ2-4, with a possible D match to TRBD1 (6 bases). The CDR3 runs to 13 residues. Between the trimmed V and J ends, which lost 1 base and 6 bases, there was a span of 7 bases. The CDR3 protein is CASSLGTVNIQYF. CDR3 sequence (DNA): TGTGCCAGCAGTTTAGGGACAGTAAACATTCAGTACTTC.

V usage is TRBV4-2 and J usage is TRBJ2-1, with no clear D. The CDR3 is 13 amino acids. CDR1 is LGHNA and CDR2 is YNFKEQ in the germline V gene. V dropped 3 bases and J dropped 7 bases, with 10 bases sitting between them. CDR3 amino acids: CASSQVSRNEQFF. The CDR3 nucleotides read TGTGCCAGCAGCCAGGTCTCCAGGAATGAGCAGTTCTTC.

The chain has TRBV7-2 and TRBJ2-1; no clear D. This CDR3 has 12 residues. Germline loops: CDR1 SGHTA, CDR2 FQGNSA. V lost 1 base and J lost 6, with 4 bases in between. CDR3 protein: CASSLVGNEQFF. The DNA for the CDR3 is TGTGCCAGCAGCTTAGTAGGCAATGAGCAGTTCTTC.

V and J are TRBV7-7 and TRBJ1-2; 10 bases agree with TRBD1. Looked up from germline, CDR1 is SSHAT and CDR2 is FNYEAQ (reference sequence). The CDR3 has 16 amino acids. The trim removed 6 bases at V and 4 bases at J, leaving 11 bases unmatched. The CDR3, as DNA: TGTGCCAGCAGTCCTGCCCGGGACAGGGGACGCTATGGCTACACCTTC. It translates to CASSPARDRGRYGYTF.

The chain recombines TRBV4-3 with TRBJ1-2; no firm D call. V gave up 0 bases and J gave up 6 bases, with 8 bases separating them. Germline V gives CDR1 LGHNA, CDR2 YSLEER. The CDR3 has 13 residues. The CDR3 loop reads CASSQDRADGYTF. In DNA form, the CDR3 reads TGCGCCAGCAGCCAAGATAGGGCAGATGGCTACACCTTC.